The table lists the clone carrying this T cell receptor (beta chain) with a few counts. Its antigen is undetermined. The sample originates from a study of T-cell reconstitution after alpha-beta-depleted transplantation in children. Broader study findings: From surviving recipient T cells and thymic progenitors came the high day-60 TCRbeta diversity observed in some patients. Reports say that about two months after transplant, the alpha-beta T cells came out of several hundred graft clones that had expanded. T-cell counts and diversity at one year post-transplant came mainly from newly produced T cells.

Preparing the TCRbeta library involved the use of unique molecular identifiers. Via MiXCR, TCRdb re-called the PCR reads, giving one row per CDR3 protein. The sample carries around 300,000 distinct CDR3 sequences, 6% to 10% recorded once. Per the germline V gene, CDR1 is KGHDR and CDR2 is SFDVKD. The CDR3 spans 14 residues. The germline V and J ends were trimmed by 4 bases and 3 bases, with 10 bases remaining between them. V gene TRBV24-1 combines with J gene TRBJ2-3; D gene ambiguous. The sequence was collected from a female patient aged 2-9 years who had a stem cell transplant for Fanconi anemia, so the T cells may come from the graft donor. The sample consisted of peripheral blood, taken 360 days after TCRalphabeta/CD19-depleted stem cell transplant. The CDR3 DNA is TGTGCCACCAGTGACCGCAAGACTACAGATACGCAGTATTTT. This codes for CATSDRKTTDTQYF.